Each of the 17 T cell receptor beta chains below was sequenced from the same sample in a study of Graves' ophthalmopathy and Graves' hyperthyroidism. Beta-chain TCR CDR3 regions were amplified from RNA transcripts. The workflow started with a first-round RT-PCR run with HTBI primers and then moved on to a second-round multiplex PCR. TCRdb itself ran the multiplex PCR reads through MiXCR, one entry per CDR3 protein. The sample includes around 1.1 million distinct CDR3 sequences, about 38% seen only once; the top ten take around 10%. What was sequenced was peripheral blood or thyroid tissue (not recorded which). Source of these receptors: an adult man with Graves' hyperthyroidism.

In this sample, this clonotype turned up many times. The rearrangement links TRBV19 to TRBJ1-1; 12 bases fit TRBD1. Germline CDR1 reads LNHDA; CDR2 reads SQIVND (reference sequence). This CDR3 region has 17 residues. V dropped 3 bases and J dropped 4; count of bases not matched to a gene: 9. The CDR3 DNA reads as TGTGCCAGTAGTATCAGCCGGGACAGGGGGCGAGGCACTGAAGCTTTCTTT. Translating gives CASSISRDRGRGTEAFF.

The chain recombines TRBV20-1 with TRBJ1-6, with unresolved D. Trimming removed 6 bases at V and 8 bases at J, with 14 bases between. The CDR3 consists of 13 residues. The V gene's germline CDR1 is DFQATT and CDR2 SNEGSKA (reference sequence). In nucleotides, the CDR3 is TGCAGTGCCAAAAGACGGGTAGATTCACCCCTCCACTTT. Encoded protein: CSAKRRVDSPLHF.

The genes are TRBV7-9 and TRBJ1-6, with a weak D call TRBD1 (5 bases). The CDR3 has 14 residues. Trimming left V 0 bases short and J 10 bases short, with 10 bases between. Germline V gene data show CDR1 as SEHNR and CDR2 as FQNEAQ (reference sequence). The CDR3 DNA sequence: TGTGCCAGCAGCTTAGCTGTCGACAGCTCACCCCTCCACTTT. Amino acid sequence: CASSLAVDSSPLHF.

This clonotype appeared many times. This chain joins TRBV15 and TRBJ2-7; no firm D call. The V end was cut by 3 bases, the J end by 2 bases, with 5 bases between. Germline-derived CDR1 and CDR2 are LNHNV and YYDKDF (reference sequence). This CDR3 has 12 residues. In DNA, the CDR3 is TGTGCCACCAGCAGTGCCCCCTACGAGCAGTACTTC. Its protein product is CATSSAPYEQYF.

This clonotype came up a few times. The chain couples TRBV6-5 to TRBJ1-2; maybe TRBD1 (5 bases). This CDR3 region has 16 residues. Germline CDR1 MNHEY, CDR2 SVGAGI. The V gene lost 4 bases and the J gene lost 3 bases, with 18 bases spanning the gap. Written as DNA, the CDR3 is TGTGCCAGCAGTTGGATGGTGGGGGTCGGGGACTATGGCTACACCTTC. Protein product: CASSWMVGVGDYGYTF.

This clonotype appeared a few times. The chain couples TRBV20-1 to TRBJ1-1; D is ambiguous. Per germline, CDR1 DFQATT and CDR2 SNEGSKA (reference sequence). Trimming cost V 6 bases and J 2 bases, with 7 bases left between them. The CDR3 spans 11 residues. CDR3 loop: CSANINTEAFF. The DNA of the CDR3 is TGCAGTGCCAACATAAACACTGAAGCTTTCTTT.

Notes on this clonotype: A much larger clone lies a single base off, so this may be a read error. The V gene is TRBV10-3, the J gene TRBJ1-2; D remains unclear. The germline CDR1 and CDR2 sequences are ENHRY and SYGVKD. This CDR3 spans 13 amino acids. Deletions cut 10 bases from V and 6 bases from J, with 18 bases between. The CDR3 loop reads CASIEALHHGYTF. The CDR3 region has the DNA TGTGCCAGCATTGAAGCGCTTCACCATGGCTACACCTTC.

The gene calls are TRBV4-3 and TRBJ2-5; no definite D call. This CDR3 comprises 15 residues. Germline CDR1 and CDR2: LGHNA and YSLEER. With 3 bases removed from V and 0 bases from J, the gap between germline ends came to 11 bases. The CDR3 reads CASSQALAYQETQYF. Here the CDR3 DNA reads TGCGCCAGCAGCCAGGCATTGGCGTACCAAGAGACCCAGTACTTC.

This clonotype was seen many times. The CDR3 DNA sequence: TGCGCCAGCAGCCAAGATCACAGGGGAGGTGAGACCCAGTACTTC. Protein product: CASSQDHRGGETQYF. The J gene is TRBJ2-5, the V gene TRBV4-3; perhaps TRBD1 as D (7 bases). V was pared by 0 bases and J by 5 bases, with 13 bases between. The CDR3 extends over 15 amino acids. Looked up from germline, CDR1 is LGHNA and CDR2 is YSLEER.

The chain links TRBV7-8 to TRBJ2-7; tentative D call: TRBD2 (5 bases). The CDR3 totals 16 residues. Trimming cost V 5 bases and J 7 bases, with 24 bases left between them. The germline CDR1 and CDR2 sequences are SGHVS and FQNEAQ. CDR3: CASSPQLRVALNEQYF. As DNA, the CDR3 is TGTGCCAGCAGCCCCCAGTTGAGGGTCGCGCTAAATGAGCAGTACTTC.

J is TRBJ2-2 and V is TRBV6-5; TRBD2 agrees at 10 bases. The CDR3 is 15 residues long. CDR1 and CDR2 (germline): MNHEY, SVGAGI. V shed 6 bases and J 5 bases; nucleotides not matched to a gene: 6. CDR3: CASRQTSGKTGELFF. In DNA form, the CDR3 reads TGTGCCAGCAGACAAACTAGCGGGAAGACCGGGGAGCTGTTTTTT.

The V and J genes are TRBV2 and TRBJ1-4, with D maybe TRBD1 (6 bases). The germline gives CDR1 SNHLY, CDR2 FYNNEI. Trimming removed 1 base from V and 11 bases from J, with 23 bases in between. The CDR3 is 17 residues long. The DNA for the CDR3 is TGTGCCAGCAGTGAAGGATTAGTTTGGGACAAAGAAATTAAACTGTTTTTT. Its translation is CASSEGLVWDKEIKLFF. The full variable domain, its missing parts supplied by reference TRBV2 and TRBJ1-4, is EPEVTQTPSHQVTQMGQEVILRCVPISNHLYFYWYRQILGQKVEFLVSFYNNEISEKSEIFDDQFSVERPDGSNFTLKIRSTKLEDSAMYFCASSEGLVWDKEIKLFFGSGTQLSVL.

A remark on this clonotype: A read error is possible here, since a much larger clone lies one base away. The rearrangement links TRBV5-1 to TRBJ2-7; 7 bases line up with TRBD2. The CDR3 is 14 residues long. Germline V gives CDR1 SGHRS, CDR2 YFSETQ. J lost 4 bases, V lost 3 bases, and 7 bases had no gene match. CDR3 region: CASSWSGGSYEQYF. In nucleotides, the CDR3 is TGCGCCAGCAGCTGGTCGGGGGGATCTTACGAGCAGTACTTC.

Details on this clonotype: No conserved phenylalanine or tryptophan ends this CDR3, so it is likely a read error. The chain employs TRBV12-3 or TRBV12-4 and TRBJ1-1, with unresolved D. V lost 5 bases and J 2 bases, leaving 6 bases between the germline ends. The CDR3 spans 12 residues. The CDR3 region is CASSITNTEAFS. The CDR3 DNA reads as TGTGCCAGCAGTATTACCAACACTGAAGCTTTCTCT.

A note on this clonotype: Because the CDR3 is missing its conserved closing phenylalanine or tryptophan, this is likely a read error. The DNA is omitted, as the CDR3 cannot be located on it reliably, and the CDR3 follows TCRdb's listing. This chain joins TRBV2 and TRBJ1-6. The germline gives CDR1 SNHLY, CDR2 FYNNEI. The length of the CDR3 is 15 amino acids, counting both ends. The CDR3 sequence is CASSQESSDNSPLQS.

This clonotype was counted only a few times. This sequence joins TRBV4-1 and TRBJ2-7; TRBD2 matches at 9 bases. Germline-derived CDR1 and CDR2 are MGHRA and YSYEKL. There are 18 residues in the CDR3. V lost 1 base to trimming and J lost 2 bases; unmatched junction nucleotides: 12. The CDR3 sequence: CASSQGVRTSDLTYEQYF. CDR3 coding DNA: TGCGCCAGCAGCCAAGGAGTAAGGACTAGCGACCTCACCTACGAGCAGTACTTC.

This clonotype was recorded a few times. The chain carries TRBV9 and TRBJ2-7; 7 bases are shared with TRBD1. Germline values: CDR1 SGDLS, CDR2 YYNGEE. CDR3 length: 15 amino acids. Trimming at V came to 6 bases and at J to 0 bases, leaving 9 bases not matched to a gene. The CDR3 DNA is TGTGCCAGCAAGATGGGACAGCTAAGCTCCTACGAGCAGTACTTC. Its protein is CASKMGQLSSYEQYF. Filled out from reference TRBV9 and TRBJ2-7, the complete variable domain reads DSGVTQTPKHLITATGQRVTLRCSPRSGDLSVYWYQQSLDQGLQFLIQYYNGEERAKGNILERFSAQQFPDLHSELNLSSLELGDSALYFCASKMGQLSSYEQYFGPGTRLTVT.